These T cell receptor beta chains were read from a single sample in a study of graft-versus-host responses after intestinal transplantation. Sequenced by immunoSEQ multiplex PCR; TCRdb stores in-frame clones only, minus some. The table lists nearly 15,000 clones, roughly three fifths of them singletons. This specimen consisted of ileum tissue, obtained 524 days after transplant. The receptors shown here come from a human patient who received an intestinal transplant, so some T cells may come from the graft donor. The CDR3 runs from the conserved cysteine through the conserved F or W. The order of the fields is D gene, clone size, J gene, CDR3 length, V gene, CDR3 protein, CDR3 DNA. The D gene is left open where the match is weak. The size of a clone is reported for some rows only, either as once, few or many, or as a class for expanded clones.

TRBD1 NA TRBJ2-7 14 TRBV6-6 CASSLQGATYEQYF TGTGCCAGCAGTCTACAGGGGGCTACGTACGAGCAGTACTTC
TRBD1 NA TRBJ2-7 15 TRBV7-2 CASSFGQAELYEQYF TGTGCCAGCAGCTTTGGACAGGCTGAATTATACGAGCAGTACTTC
NA NA TRBJ1-4 14 TRBV11-3 CASSSRATNEKLFF TGTGCCAGCAGCTCCAGGGCAACTAATGAAAAACTGTTTTTT
TRBD2 few TRBJ2-5 17 TRBV30 CAWSVPPGSGGGETQYF TGTGCCTGGAGTGTACCCCCCGGTAGCGGGGGGGGAGAGACCCAGTACTTC
TRBD2 few TRBJ2-5 21 TRBV27 CASSLKSPSGLAGGYQETQYF TGTGCCAGCAGTTTAAAGTCTCCGTCGGGCCTAGCGGGGGGGTACCAAGAGACCCAGTACTTC
TRBD1 few TRBJ2-3 16 TRBV27 CASSIMGQGSTDTQYF TGTGCCAGCAGCATAATGGGACAGGGTAGCACAGATACGCAGTATTTT
NA few TRBJ1-6 16 TRBV2 CASSGGLSSSNSPLHF TGTGCCAGCAGTGGAGGACTCTCGAGCTCTAATTCACCCCTCCACTTT
TRBD1 NA TRBJ1-1 14 TRBV7-9 CASSFQGALTEAFF TGTGCCAGCAGCTTTCAGGGGGCGCTCACTGAAGCTTTCTTT
TRBD2 NA TRBJ2-7 18 TRBV18 CASSPLSGTSGGEYEQYF TGTGCCAGCTCACCACTTAGCGGGACTAGCGGGGGAGAATACGAGCAGTACTTC
NA few TRBJ1-4 13 TRBV18 CASSRRIEEKLFF TGTGCCAGCTCACGCAGGATAGAGGAAAAACTGTTTTTT
TRBD1 medium-sized TRBJ2-3 12 TRBV30 CAWSETGTGSYF TGTGCCTGGAGTGAAACCGGGACAGGGTCGTATTTT
TRBD1 NA TRBJ1-1 13 TRBV6-6 CASSWTGGTEAFF TGTGCCAGCAGTTGGACAGGGGGCACTGAAGCTTTCTTT
NA NA TRBJ1-1 14 TRBV6-6 CASGLQGMNTEAFF TGTGCCAGCGGACTTCAGGGGATGAACACTGAAGCTTTCTTT
NA few TRBJ1-5 13 TRBV4-3 CASSQDQGTPQHF TGCGCCAGCAGCCAAGATCAGGGGACGCCCCAGCATTTT
TRBD1 few TRBJ1-6 15 TRBV30 CAWSEGQGANSPLHF TGTGCCTGGAGTGAAGGACAGGGCGCAAATTCACCCCTCCACTTT